Below are 17 T cell receptor beta chains sequenced from a single sample in a study of cytomegalovirus exposure and HLA in healthy donors. The primer mix had 60 Vbeta and 13 Jbeta primers. Assay used: immunoSEQ multiplex PCR; TCRdb lists only in-frame clones, some missing. This sample has approximately 200,000 clones; around 80% occur once, and the top ten carry about 2.1%. The material sequenced was PBMCs. All receptors derive from a man aged 30 to 45 in good health and CMV-seronegative.

As for this clone: Within the sample, other DNA sequences also encode this same CDR3. The chain combines TRBV7-9 with TRBJ1-5, with D maybe TRBD1 (5 bases). The V gene's germline CDR1 is SEHNR and CDR2 FQNEAQ (reference sequence). The CDR3 has 14 residues. Trimming took off 4 bases at V and 4 bases at J, with 11 bases between the two ends. For the CDR3, the DNA is TGTGCCAGCAGCTCTGGGGGGGGGAATCAGCCCCAGCATTTT. Translating gives CASSSGGGNQPQHF.

J is TRBJ2-5 and V is TRBV27; 9 bases map to TRBD2. V trimming: 5 bases; J trimming: 5 bases; junction bases outside the gene matches: 9. CDR1 is MNHEY and CDR2 is SMNVEV in the germline V gene (reference sequence). The CDR3 consists of 15 residues. This CDR3 is CASSRSASGTETQYF. The CDR3 coding sequence is TGTGCCAGCAGTCGATCGGCTAGCGGGACCGAGACCCAGTACTTC.

The rearrangement joins TRBV5-1 to TRBJ1-2; TRBD1 aligns across 8 bases. The length of the CDR3 is 14 residues. V gave up 2 bases and J gave up 6 bases; unmatched junction bases: 6. The germline gives CDR1 SGHRS, CDR2 YFSETQ. The CDR3 sequence is CASSFQGAGDGYTF. The CDR3 DNA is TGCGCCAGCAGCTTTCAGGGGGCTGGGGATGGCTACACCTTC.

The genes are TRBV5-4 and TRBJ2-5; 10 nucleotides agree with TRBD2. The CDR3 contains 15 residues. Per germline, CDR1 SGHNT and CDR2 YYREEE (reference sequence). Trimming removed 4 bases from V and 4 bases from J; junction bases left unmatched: 7. CDR3 sequence reads: CASSPPGLASETQYF. CDR3 coding DNA: TGTGCCAGCAGCCCCCCGGGACTAGCGTCAGAGACCCAGTACTTC.

This rearrangement joins TRBV6-5 to TRBJ1-5; D perhaps matches TRBD1 (6 bases). Deletions cut 5 bases from V and 4 bases from J, with 15 bases between. Looked up from germline, CDR1 is MNHEY and CDR2 is SVGAGI. This CDR3 is 15 amino acids long. The CDR3 region has the DNA TGTGCCAGCAGTACGGCCGGGACAAAGAATCAGCCCCAGCATTTT. This translates into CASSTAGTKNQPQHF.

V is TRBV6-1 and J is TRBJ2-7, with a weak D call TRBD1 (9 bases). CDR3 size: 16 residues. V shed 4 bases and J shed 3 bases, with 19 bases lying between them. Germline V gene data show CDR1 as MNHNS and CDR2 as SASEGT. Here the CDR3 DNA reads TGTGCCAGCAGTGGGCCGGGACAGGGACTAGGCTACGAGCAGTACTTC. It encodes CASSGPGQGLGYEQYF.

This chain connects TRBV18 to TRBJ2-7, with a tentative D call TRBD2 (7 bases). Trimming stripped 3 bases from V and 5 bases from J, with 11 bases between. Germline V gene sequence: CDR1 KGHSH, CDR2 LQKENI. The CDR3 consists of 13 residues. CDR3: CASSPRGADEQYF. The CDR3 nucleotides read TGTGCCAGCTCACCTCGGGGGGCCGACGAGCAGTACTTC.

The V gene is TRBV19, the J gene TRBJ1-1; 8 positions match TRBD1. CDR3 size: 18 residues. Trimming took 3 bases from V and 3 from J; bases not matched to a gene: 15. Germline CDR1 is LNHDA and CDR2 is SQIVND (reference sequence). This CDR3 is CASSIGSAGGLSHTEAFF. CDR3 in DNA: TGTGCCAGTAGTATTGGTTCGGCAGGGGGCTTGAGTCACACTGAAGCTTTCTTT.

The chain uses TRBV2 and TRBJ2-1; 10 bases are a match to TRBD1. Trimming took 6 bases from V and 2 from J; bases not matched to a gene: 4. The CDR3 consists of 15 residues. The germline V gene has CDR1 SNHLY and CDR2 FYNNEI. The CDR3 DNA follows: TGTGCCAGCAGGGAGGACAGGGGGGCCTACAATGAGCAGTTCTTC. Encoded protein: CASREDRGAYNEQFF.

The V call is TRBV29-1, the J call TRBJ2-7, with TRBD1 matching 8 bases. The CDR3 extends over 12 amino acids. Germline values: CDR1 SQVTM, CDR2 ANQGSEA. V lost 7 bases to trimming and J lost 3 bases; unmatched junction nucleotides: 5. CDR3 coding DNA: TGCAGCGCAGGACAGGGAGTCTACGAGCAGTACTTC. Translation gives CSAGQGVYEQYF.

The gene calls are TRBV7-2 and TRBJ2-3; tentative D call: TRBD2 (6 bases). The CDR3 totals 14 residues. CDR1 and CDR2 (germline): SGHTA, FQGNSA. Trimming took 2 bases from V and 3 from J, leaving 9 bases between them. The CDR3 reads CASSLRRGTDTQYF. In nucleotides, the CDR3 is TGTGCCAGCAGCTTACGGCGGGGTACAGATACGCAGTATTTT.

The chain recombines TRBV19 with TRBJ1-2, with a tentative D call TRBD1 (5 bases). The CDR3 is 16 residues long. Germline CDR1 LNHDA, CDR2 SQIVND (reference sequence). Trimming took 2 bases from V and 1 from J, leaving 14 bases between them. In nucleotides, the CDR3 is TGTGCCAGTAGTATAAGGAGCGGGGCAATTAACTATGGCTACACCTTC. Translation gives CASSIRSGAINYGYTF.

The rearrangement joins TRBV27 to TRBJ2-7; D gene uncertain. Trimming left V 0 bases short and J 6 bases short, with 9 bases between. The CDR3 spans 13 residues. Germline CDR1 and CDR2: MNHEY and SMNVEV (reference sequence). The CDR3, as DNA: TGTGCCAGCAGTTTATCGGTAGCTTCCGAGCAGTACTTC. It translates to CASSLSVASEQYF.

The rearrangement uses TRBV5-4 and TRBJ1-2, with 8 bases identical to TRBD1. This CDR3 contains 15 residues. Germline values: CDR1 SGHNT, CDR2 YYREEE (reference sequence). V was clipped by 6 bases and J by 4 bases; unmatched bases: 11. Written as DNA, the CDR3 is TGTGCCAGCAAACATACCGGGACAGGAGGCTATGGCTACACCTTC. Its protein product is CASKHTGTGGYGYTF.

This clone has more than one count but fewer than ten. The chain recombines TRBV5-6 with TRBJ2-3; tentative D call: TRBD1 (5 bases). The CDR3 extends over 15 amino acids. The germline V and J ends were trimmed by 5 bases and 1 base, with 14 bases remaining between them. CDR1 is SGHDT, CDR2 YYEEEE, per germline. CDR3 sequence (DNA): TGTGCCAGCAGAAAAGGGGTGCGTGGCACAGATACGCAGTATTTT. Translation gives CASRKGVRGTDTQYF.

The rearrangement uses TRBV2 and TRBJ2-1; the match to TRBD1 covers 9 bases. Losses at the gene ends were 4 bases for V and 15 bases for J; bases not matched to a gene: 4. Germline assignment: CDR1 SNHLY and CDR2 FYNNEI. CDR3 size: 11 residues. The CDR3 nucleotides are TGTGCCAGCAGTGTAGGACAGGGGCCGTTCTTC. It specifies CASSVGQGPFF.

The chain's CDR3 is CASSVGTGVADTQYF. The CDR3 DNA follows: TGTGCCAGCAGCGTAGGGACAGGGGTCGCAGATACGCAGTATTTT. V and J are TRBV9 and TRBJ2-3; TRBD1 agrees at 9 bases. V shed 0 bases, J shed 4 bases, and the junction held 3 bases outside the gene matches. The CDR3 consists of 15 residues. CDR1 is SGDLS and CDR2 is YYNGEE in the germline V gene.